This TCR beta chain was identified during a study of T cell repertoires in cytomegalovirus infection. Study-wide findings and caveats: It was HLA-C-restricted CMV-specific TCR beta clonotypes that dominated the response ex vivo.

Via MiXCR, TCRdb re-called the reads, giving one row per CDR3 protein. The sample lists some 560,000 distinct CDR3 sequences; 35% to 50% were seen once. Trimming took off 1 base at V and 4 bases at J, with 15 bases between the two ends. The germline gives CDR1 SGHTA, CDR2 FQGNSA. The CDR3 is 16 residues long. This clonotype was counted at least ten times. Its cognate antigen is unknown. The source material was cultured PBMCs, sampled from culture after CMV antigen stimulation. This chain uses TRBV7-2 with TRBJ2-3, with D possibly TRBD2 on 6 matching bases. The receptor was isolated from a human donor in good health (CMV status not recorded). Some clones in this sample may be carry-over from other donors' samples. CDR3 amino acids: CASSLEVTRRPDTQYF. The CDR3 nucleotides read TGTGCCAGCAGCTTAGAAGTGACTAGGAGGCCAGATACGCAGTATTTT.